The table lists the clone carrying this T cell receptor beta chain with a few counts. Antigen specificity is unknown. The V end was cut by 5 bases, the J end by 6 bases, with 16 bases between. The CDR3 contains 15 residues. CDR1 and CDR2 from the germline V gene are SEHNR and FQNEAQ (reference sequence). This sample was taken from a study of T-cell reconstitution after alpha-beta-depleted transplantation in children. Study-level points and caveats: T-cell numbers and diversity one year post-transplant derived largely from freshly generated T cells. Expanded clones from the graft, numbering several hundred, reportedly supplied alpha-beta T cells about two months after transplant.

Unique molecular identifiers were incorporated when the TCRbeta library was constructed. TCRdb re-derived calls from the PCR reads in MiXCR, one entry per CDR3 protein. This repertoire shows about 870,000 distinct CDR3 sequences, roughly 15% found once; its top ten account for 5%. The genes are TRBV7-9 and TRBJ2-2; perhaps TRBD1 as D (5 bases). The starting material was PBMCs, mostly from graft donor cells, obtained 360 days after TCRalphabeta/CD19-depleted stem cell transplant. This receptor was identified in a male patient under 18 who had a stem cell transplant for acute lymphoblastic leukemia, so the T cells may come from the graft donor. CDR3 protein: CASSPLYRFSGELFF. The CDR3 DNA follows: TGTGCCAGCAGCCCGCTATACAGGTTCTCCGGGGAGCTGTTTTTT.